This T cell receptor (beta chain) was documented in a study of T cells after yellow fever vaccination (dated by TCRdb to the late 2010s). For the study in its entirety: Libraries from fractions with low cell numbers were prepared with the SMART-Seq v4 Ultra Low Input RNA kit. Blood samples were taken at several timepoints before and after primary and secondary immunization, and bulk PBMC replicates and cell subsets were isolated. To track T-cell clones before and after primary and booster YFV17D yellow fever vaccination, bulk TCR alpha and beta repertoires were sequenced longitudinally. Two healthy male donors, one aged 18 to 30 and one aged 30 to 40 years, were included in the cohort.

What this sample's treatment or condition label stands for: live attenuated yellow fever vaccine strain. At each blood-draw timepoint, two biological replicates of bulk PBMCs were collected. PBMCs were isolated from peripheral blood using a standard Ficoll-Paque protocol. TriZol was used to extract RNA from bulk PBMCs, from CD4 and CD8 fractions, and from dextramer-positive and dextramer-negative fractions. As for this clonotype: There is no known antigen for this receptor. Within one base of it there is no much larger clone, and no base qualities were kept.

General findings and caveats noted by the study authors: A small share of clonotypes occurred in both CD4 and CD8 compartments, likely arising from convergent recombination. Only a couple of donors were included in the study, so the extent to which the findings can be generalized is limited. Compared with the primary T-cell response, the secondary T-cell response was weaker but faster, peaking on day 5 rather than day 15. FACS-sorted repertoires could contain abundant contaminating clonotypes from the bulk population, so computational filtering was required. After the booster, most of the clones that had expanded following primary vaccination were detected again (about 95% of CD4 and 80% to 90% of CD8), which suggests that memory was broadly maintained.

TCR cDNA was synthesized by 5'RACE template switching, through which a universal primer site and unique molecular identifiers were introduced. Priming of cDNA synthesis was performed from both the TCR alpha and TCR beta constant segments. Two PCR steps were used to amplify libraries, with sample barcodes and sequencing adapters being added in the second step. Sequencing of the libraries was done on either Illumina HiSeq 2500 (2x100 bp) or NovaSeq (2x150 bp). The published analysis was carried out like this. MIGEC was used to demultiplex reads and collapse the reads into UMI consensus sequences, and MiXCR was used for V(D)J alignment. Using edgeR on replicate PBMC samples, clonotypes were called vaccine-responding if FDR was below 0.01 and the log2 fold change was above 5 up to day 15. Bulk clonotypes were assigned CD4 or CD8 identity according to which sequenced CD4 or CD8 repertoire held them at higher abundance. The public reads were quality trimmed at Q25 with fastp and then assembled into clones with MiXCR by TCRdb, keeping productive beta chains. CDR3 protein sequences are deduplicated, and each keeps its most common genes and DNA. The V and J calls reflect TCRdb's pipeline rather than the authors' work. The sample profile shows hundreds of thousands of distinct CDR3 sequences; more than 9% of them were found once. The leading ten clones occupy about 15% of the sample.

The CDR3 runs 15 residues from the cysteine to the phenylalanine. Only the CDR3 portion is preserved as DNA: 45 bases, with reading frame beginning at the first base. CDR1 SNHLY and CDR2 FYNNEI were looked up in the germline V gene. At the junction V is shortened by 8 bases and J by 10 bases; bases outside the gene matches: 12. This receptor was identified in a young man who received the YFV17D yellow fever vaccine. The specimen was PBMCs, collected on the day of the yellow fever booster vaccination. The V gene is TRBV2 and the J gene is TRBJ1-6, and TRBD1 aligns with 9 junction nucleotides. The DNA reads TGTGCCAGCCAAGAACGGGACAGGGTAGGGTCACCCCTCCACTTT. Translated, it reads CASQERDRVGSPLHF.